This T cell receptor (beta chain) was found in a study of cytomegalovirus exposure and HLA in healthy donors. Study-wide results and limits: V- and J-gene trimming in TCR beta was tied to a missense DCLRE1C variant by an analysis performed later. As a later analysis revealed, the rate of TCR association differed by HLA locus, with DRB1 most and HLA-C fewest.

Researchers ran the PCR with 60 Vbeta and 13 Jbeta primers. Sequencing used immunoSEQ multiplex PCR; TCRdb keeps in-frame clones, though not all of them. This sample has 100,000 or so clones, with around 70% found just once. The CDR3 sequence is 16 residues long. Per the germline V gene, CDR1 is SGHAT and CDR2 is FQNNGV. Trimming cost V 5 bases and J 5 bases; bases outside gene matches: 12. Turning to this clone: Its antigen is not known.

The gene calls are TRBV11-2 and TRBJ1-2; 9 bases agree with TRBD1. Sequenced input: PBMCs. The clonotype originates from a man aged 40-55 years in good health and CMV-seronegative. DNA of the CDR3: TGTGCCAGCAGCGCCCTCGGACAGGGGATCGGGTATGGCTACACCTTC. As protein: CASSALGQGIGYGYTF.